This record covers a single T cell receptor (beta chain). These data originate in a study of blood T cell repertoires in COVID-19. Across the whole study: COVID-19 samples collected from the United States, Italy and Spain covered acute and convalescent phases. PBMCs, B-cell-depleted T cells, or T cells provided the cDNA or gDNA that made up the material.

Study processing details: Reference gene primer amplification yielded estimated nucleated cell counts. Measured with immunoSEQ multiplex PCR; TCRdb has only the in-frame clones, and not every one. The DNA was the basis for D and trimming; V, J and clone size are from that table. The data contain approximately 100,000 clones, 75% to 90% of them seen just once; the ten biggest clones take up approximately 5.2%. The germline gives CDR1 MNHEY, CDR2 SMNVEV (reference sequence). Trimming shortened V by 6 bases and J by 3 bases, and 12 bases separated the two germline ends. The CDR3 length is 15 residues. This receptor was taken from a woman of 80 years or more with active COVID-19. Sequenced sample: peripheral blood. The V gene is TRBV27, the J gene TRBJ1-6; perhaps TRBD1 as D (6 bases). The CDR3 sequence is CASRPRGSYNSPLHF. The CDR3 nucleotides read TGTGCCAGCAGGCCTAGGGGGAGCTATAATTCACCCCTCCACTTT.